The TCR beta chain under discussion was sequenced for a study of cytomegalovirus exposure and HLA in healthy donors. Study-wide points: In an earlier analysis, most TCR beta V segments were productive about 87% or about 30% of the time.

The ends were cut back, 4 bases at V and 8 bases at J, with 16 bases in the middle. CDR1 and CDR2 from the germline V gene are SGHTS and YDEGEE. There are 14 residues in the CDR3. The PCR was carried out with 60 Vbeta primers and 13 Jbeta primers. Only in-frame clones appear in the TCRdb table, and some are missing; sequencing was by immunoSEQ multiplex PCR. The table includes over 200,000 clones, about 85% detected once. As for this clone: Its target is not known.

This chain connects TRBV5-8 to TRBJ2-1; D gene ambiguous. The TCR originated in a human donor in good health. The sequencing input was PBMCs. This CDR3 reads CASSAWSRPHEQFF. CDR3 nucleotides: TGTGCCAGCAGCGCCTGGAGCAGACCGCATGAGCAGTTCTTC.